Presented here are 23 T cell receptor beta chains from one specimen sequenced in a study of chemoradiotherapy in HPV16-positive cancers. Profiled with immunoSEQ multiplex PCR; TCRdb holds only in-frame clones, not every one. The repertoire holds about 2,700 clones, with roughly 87% as singletons. The source was tumor tissue, collected from a patient who underwent chemoradiotherapy. The source of these receptors is a human donor with HPV-associated anogenital cancer.

The chain couples TRBV5-6 to TRBJ1-2; a weak D match, TRBD1 (6 bases). Trimming removed 0 bases from V and 0 bases from J, with 9 bases in between. This CDR3 is built from 15 residues. Germline V lookup: CDR1 SGHDT, CDR2 YYEEEE. In DNA form, the CDR3 reads TGTGCCAGCAGCTTGGGGGCAGGGGCTAACTATGGCTACACCTTC. Translated: CASSLGAGANYGYTF.

The chain employs TRBV30 and TRBJ1-4; 9 nucleotides agree with TRBD1. This CDR3 comprises 13 residues. V was clipped by 5 bases and J by 5 bases; unmatched bases: 3. Germline V lookup: CDR1 GTSNPN, CDR2 SVGIG (reference sequence). CDR3: CAWGTGINEKLFF. CDR3 coding DNA: TGTGCCTGGGGGACAGGGATAAATGAAAAACTGTTTTTT.

The chain combines TRBV6-5 with TRBJ1-2; 7 bases are a match to TRBD1. The trim removed 6 bases at V and 7 bases at J, leaving 5 bases unmatched. Germline-derived CDR1 and CDR2 are MNHEY and SVGAGI. The length of the CDR3 is 12 residues. CDR3: CASSDDRAGYTF. CDR3 bases: TGTGCCAGCAGCGATGACAGGGCTGGCTACACCTTC.

The chain recombines TRBV28 with TRBJ2-1, with D possibly matching TRBD2 (6 bases). The CDR3 sequence is 12 residues long. In germline, CDR1 is MDHEN, CDR2 SYDVKM. V lost 8 bases to trimming and J lost 6 bases, with 11 bases between them. CDR3 nucleotide sequence: TGTGCCAGCGTGGGTAGCGGCAATGAGCAGTTCTTC. Residues: CASVGSGNEQFF.

The V and J genes are TRBV5-1 and TRBJ2-2; the D call may be TRBD1 or TRBD2 (5 bases each). The CDR3 runs 14 residues. V gave up 4 bases and J gave up 2 bases, with 9 bases separating them. Germline CDR1 and CDR2: SGHRS and YFSETQ. Here the CDR3 DNA reads TGCGCCAGCAGCCCCGGGGACAACACCGGGGAGCTGTTTTTT. Amino acids: CASSPGDNTGELFF. Supplemented by reference TRBV5-1 and TRBJ2-2, the full variable domain reads KAGVTQTPRYLIKTRGQQVTLSCSPISGHRSVSWYQQTPGQGLQFLFEYFSETQRNKGNFPGRFSGRQFSNSRSEMNVSTLELGDSALYLCASSPGDNTGELFFGEGSRLTVL.

This clone has just one count. The genes are TRBV18 and TRBJ1-2; D not certain. Trimming left V 4 bases short and J 4 bases short, with 13 bases between. CDR3 length: 14 residues. CDR1 is KGHSH and CDR2 is LQKENI in the germline V gene. CDR3 loop: CASSREGGGYGYTF. The CDR3, as DNA: TGTGCCAGCTCACGGGAGGGTGGCGGCTATGGCTACACCTTC.

CDR3 bases: TGTGCCAGTAGACAGGGGGCGCTGGTCAATCAGCCCCAGCATTTT. Amino acid sequence: CASRQGALVNQPQHF. The genes are TRBV28 and TRBJ1-5, with 10 nucleotides matching TRBD1. Germline CDR1 is MDHEN and CDR2 is SYDVKM. Unmatched junction bases numbered 8, after V lost 9 bases and J lost 3 bases. The CDR3 is 15 amino acids.

In the case of this clone: One junction end disagrees with the germline gene, perhaps due to a read error. CDR3 nucleotides: TGCGCCAGCAGCTCCTCCGGGGACCCGGTCAATGGGCAGTTCTTC. This sequence encodes CASSSSGDPVNGQFF. The chain joins TRBV5-1 to TRBJ2-1; D possibly matches TRBD1 or TRBD2 (5 bases each). The CDR3 is 15 residues long. Germline values: CDR1 SGHRS, CDR2 YFSETQ. Drawing the rest from reference TRBV5-1 and TRBJ2-1, the complete variable domain is KAGVTQTPRYLIKTRGQQVTLSCSPISGHRSVSWYQQTPGQGLQFLFEYFSETQRNKGNFPGRFSGRQFSNSRSEMNVSTLELGDSALYLCASSSSGDPVNGQFFGPGTRLTVL.

The chain couples TRBV19 to TRBJ2-2; TRBD2 is a possible D gene (6 bases). CDR1 and CDR2 (germline): LNHDA, SQIVND (reference sequence). The CDR3 has 11 amino acids. As DNA, the CDR3 is TGTGCAACCGGGGGATCCGGGGAGCTGTTTTTT. Translation: CATGGSGELFF. Variable domain in full (rest from reference TRBV19 and TRBJ2-2): DGGITQSPKYLFRKEGQNVTLSCEQNLNHDAMYWYRQDPGQGLRLIYYSQIVNDFQKGDIAEGYSVSREKKESFPLTVTSAQKNPTAFYLCATGGSGELFFGEGSRLTVL.

The J gene is TRBJ1-1, the V gene TRBV19; 8 positions agree with TRBD1. The CDR3 runs 13 residues. V was clipped by 3 bases and J by 7 bases; unmatched bases: 4. The germline V gene encodes CDR1 LNHDA and CDR2 SQIVND (reference sequence). The DNA for the CDR3 is TGTGCCAGTAGTATGGGACAGGTTAGTGAAGCTTTCTTT. This encodes CASSMGQVSEAFF.

The chain links TRBV2 to TRBJ1-5; no reliable D call. Germline V gene sequence: CDR1 SNHLY, CDR2 FYNNEI. The CDR3 consists of 13 residues. The V gene lost 1 base and the J gene lost 7 bases, with 8 bases spanning the gap. This CDR3 reads CASSEGLWQPQHF. The CDR3 DNA follows: TGTGCCAGCAGTGAAGGTCTATGGCAGCCCCAGCATTTT.

This clone was seen just once. The chain combines TRBV5-1 with TRBJ2-5; possibly TRBD1 or TRBD2 for D (5 bases each). The CDR3 contains 13 residues. V was shortened by 5 bases and J by 2 bases, with 10 bases between the two germline ends. From germline, CDR1 is SGHRS and CDR2 YFSETQ. The CDR3: CASREGFQETQYF. CDR3 in DNA: TGCGCCAGCAGAGAGGGGTTTCAAGAGACCCAGTACTTC.

This sequence joins TRBV4-2 and TRBJ1-2; TRBD1 agrees at 12 bases. CDR3 length equals 15 residues. The germline V gene encodes CDR1 LGHNA and CDR2 YNFKEQ. Trimming at V came to 3 bases and at J to 5 bases, leaving 4 bases not matched to a gene. The CDR3 sequence: CASSQGTGGSYGYTF. DNA of the CDR3: TGTGCCAGCAGCCAGGGGACAGGGGGCTCTTATGGCTACACCTTC.

This chain joins TRBV9 and TRBJ2-2; 9 positions agree with TRBD1. V dropped 1 base and J dropped 4; count of bases not matched to a gene: 17. The CDR3 sequence is 20 residues long. Germline V gene sequence: CDR1 SGDLS, CDR2 YYNGEE. The CDR3 DNA sequence: TGTGCCAGCAGCGTAAGAAAGGAACCCGGGGGACAGGGTTTCACCGGGGAGCTGTTTTTT. It translates to CASSVRKEPGGQGFTGELFF.

This chain uses TRBV2 with TRBJ2-7; 10 bases fit TRBD2. The CDR3 is 16 amino acids. V lost 5 bases, J lost 2 bases, and 9 bases stayed unmatched. Germline V CDR1 and CDR2: SNHLY, FYNNEI. CDR3 sequence: CASSSAGTSDAYEQYF. The CDR3 nucleotides are TGTGCCAGCAGTTCTGCCGGGACTAGCGACGCCTACGAGCAGTACTTC.

This clone was counted between two and nine times. V gene TRBV9 combines with J gene TRBJ2-1; TRBD2 aligns across 8 bases. The junction had 11 bases not matched to a gene; V was cut back by 5 bases and J by 7 bases. The CDR3 length is 15 residues. Germline CDR1 SGDLS, CDR2 YYNGEE. The DNA of the CDR3 is TGTGCCAGCAGGAGAAGCGGGAGTGTTACGAATGAGCAGTTCTTC. The encoded protein is CASRRSGSVTNEQFF.

V is TRBV9 and J is TRBJ2-7; a weak D match, TRBD1 (5 bases). Trimming removed 3 bases from V and 4 bases from J, with 17 bases in between. The germline V gene encodes CDR1 SGDLS and CDR2 YYNGEE. This CDR3 has 15 amino acids. CDR3 DNA sequence: TGTGCCAGCAGCGGGGCAGGGTCCCAATTTTACGAGCAGTACTTC. This sequence encodes CASSGAGSQFYEQYF.

The CDR3, as DNA: TGTGCCAGCAGCATGACTACTTACAATGAGCAGTTCTTC. This codes for CASSMTTYNEQFF. The chain is built from TRBV5-6 and TRBJ2-1, with D tentatively TRBD2 (5 bases). This CDR3 is 13 amino acids long. V was clipped by 4 bases and J by 4 bases, with 9 bases between them. CDR1 and CDR2 from the germline V gene are SGHDT and YYEEEE.

The table lists this clone with a few counts. V is TRBV5-1 and J is TRBJ2-1, with D unresolved. Germline V gene lookup returns CDR1 SGHRS and CDR2 YFSETQ. V shed 5 bases and J shed 4 bases, with 10 bases lying between them. The CDR3 is 13 residues long. The CDR3 sequence: CASRKVGYNEQFF. The CDR3 DNA sequence: TGCGCCAGCAGAAAGGTGGGGTACAATGAGCAGTTCTTC.

The chain combines TRBV6-5 with TRBJ1-5, with D possibly TRBD1 on 5 matching bases. Trimming shortened V by 4 bases and J by 7 bases, and 11 bases separated the two germline ends. In germline, CDR1 is MNHEY, CDR2 SVGAGI. The CDR3 covers 13 residues. DNA of the CDR3: TGTGCCAGCAGTTCCGGGACCGGCCAGCCCCAGCATTTT. Protein product: CASSSGTGQPQHF.

The chain employs TRBV7-3 and TRBJ2-3; TRBD2 might be the D (5 bases). The V and J ends lost 6 bases and 0 bases respectively, with 7 bases between them. The CDR3 sequence is 13 residues long. CDR1 is SGHTA, CDR2 FQGTGA, per germline. CDR3 residues: CASSSASTDTQYF. The CDR3 nucleotides read TGTGCCAGCAGTAGCGCCAGCACAGATACGCAGTATTTT.

V gene TRBV18 combines with J gene TRBJ2-5, with a possible D match to TRBD1 (6 bases). Trimming stripped 3 bases from V and 5 bases from J, with 13 bases between. The CDR3 loop spans 14 amino acids. CDR1 is KGHSH and CDR2 is LQKENI in the germline V gene. CDR3 in DNA: TGTGCCAGCTCACCTGGGACAAGAGGGGAGACCCAGTACTTC. This encodes CASSPGTRGETQYF.

CDR3 loop: CASSASNTIYF. The CDR3 coding sequence is TGTGCCAGCAGCGCAAGTAACACCATATATTTT. This rearrangement joins TRBV7-8 to TRBJ1-3; D is unresolved. CDR3 length: 11 amino acids. Trimming took 5 bases from V and 7 from J, leaving 6 bases between them. CDR1 is SGHVS and CDR2 is FQNEAQ in the germline V gene.